This T cell receptor beta chain derives from a study of T cells in women clearing cervical HPV infection. MY09/MY11 PCR detected cervical HPV DNA; dot-blot assigned genotypes. This CDR3 spans 16 amino acids. The germline CDR1 and CDR2 sequences are SGHTA and FQGNSA. Comments on this clone: The CDR3 end falls 3 residues outside the read, so it is completed with the germline J gene.

TCRdb's table, derived via immunoSEQ multiplex PCR, lists solely in-frame clones and lacks some. The repertoire shows about 32,000 clones; the top ten hold roughly 4.2%. The receptor comes from a woman between 18 and 70 years old with a cervical HPV16 infection that either progressed to CIN3+ or cleared (not recorded which). Sequences were obtained from blood buffy coat. The chain recombines TRBV7-2 with TRBJ2-3; 9 bases fit TRBD1. CDR3 residues: CASSLATGGGQETQYF. The DNA read from the CDR3 is TGTGCCAGCAGCTTAGCTACAGGGGGCGGTCAAGAGACG.